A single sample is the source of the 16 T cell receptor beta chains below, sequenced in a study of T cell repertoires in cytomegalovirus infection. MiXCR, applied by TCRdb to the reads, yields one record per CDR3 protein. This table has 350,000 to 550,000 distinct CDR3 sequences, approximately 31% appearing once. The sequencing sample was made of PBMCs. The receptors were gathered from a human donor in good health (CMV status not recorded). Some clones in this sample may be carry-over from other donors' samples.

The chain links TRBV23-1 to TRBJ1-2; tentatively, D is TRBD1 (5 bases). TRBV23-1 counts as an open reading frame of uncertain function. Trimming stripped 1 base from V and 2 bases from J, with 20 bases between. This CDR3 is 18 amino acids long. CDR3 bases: TGCGCCAGCAGTCAATTTCAGGGAGAGAAGGGGTGGAACTATGGCTACACCTTC. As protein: CASSQFQGEKGWNYGYTF.

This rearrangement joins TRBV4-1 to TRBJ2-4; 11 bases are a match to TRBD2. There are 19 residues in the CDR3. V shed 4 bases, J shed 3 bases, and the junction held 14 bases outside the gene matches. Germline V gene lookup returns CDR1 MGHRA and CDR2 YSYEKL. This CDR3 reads CASSPYGVAGGRVKNIQYF. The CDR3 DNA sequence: TGCGCCAGCAGCCCTTATGGGGTAGCGGGGGGGCGCGTCAAAAACATTCAGTACTTC.

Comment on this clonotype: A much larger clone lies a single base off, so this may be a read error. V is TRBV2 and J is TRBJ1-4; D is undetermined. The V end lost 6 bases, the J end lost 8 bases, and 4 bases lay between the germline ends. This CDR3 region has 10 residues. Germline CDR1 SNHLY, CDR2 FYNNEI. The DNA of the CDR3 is TGTGCCAGCAGGCGGGAAAAACTGTTTTTT. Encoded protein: CASRREKLFF.

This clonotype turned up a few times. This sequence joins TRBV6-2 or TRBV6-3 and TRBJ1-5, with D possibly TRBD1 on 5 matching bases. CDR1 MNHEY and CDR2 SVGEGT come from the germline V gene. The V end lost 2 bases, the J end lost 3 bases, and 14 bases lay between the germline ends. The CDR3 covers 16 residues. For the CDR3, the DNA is TGTGCCAGCAGTTACCTTGGACAACGGTTCAATCAGCCCCAGCATTTT. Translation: CASSYLGQRFNQPQHF.

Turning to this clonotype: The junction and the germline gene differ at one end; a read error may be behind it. Here the CDR3 DNA reads TGTGCCACCAGTGTGAGGGCTACCGGGGAGATGTTTTTT. This encodes CATSVRATGEMFF. V usage is TRBV24-1 and J usage is TRBJ2-2; possibly TRBD2 for D (5 bases). The CDR3 is made up of 13 amino acids. Germline loops: CDR1 KGHDR, CDR2 SFDVKD.

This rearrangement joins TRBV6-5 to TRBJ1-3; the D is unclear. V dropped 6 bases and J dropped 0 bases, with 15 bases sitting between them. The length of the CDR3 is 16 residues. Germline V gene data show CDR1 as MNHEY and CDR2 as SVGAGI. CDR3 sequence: CASSRETVYSGNTIYF. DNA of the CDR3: TGTGCCAGCAGCCGGGAAACCGTATACTCTGGAAACACCATATATTTT.

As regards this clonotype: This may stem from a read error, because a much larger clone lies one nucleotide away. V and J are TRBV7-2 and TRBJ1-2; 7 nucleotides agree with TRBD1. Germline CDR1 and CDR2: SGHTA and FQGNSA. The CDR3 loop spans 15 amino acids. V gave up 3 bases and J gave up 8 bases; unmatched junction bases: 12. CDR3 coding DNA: TGTGCCAGCAGCTTGCTGACAGGGCCCTCTGGGGGCTACACCTTC. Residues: CASSLLTGPSGGYTF.

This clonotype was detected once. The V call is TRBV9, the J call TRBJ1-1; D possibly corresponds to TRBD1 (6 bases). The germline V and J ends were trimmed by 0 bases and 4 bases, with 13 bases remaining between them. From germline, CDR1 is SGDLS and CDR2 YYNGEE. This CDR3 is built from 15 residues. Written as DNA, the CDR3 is TGTGCCAGCAGCGTAGACAACAGGGTGGCCACTGAAGCTTTCTTT. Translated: CASSVDNRVATEAFF.

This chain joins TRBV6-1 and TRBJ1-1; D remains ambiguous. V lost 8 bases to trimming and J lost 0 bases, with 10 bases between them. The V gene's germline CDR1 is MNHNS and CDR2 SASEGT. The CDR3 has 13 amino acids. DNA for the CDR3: TGTGCCAGCCTGGAAGCTATGAACACTGAAGCTTTCTTT. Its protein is CASLEAMNTEAFF.

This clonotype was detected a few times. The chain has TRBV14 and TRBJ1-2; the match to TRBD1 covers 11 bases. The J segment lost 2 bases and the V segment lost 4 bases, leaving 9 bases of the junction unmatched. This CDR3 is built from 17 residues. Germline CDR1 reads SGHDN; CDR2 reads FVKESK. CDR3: CASSPRTGGASNYGYTF. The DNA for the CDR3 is TGTGCCAGCAGCCCCCGGACAGGGGGCGCTTCCAACTATGGCTACACCTTC.

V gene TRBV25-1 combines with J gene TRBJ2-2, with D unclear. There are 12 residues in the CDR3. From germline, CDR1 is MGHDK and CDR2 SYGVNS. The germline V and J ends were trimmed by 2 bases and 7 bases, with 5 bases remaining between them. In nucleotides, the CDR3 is TGTGCCAGCAGTGAACAGTTCGGGGAGCTGTTTTTT. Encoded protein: CASSEQFGELFF.

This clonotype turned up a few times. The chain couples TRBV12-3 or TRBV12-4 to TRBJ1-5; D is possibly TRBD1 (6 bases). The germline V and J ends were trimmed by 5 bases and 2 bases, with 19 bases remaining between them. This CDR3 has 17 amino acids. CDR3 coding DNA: TGTGCCAGCAGTCTGAAGTGGGGGCTGCGGGGCAATCAGCCCCAGCATTTT. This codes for CASSLKWGLRGNQPQHF.

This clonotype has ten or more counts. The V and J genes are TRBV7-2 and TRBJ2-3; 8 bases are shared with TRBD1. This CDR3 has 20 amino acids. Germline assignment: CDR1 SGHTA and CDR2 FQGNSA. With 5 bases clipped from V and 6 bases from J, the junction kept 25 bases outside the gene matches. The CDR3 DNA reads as TGTGCCAGCAGCCCCCGGGACAGGTCAATCGGTGGGGAGTTATTGGATACGCAGTATTTT. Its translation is CASSPRDRSIGGELLDTQYF.

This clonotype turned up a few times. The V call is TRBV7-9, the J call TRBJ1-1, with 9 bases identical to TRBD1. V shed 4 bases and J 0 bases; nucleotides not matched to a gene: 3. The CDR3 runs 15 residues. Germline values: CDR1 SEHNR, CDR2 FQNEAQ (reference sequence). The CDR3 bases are TGTGCCAGCAGCTCGGGACAGGGACTGAACACTGAAGCTTTCTTT. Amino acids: CASSSGQGLNTEAFF.

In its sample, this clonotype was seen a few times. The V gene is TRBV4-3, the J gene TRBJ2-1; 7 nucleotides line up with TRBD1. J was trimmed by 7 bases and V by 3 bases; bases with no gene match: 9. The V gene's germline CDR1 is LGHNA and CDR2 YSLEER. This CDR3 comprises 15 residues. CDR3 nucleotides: TGCGCCAGCAGCCAGTCAGGGGGACGGAGGAATGAGCAGTTCTTC. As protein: CASSQSGGRRNEQFF.

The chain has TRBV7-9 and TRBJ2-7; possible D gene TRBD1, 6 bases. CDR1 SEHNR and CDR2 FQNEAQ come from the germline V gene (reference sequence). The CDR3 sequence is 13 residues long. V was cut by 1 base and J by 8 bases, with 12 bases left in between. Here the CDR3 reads CASSLVGQSQQYF. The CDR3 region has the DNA TGTGCCAGCAGCTTAGTCGGACAGAGCCAGCAGTACTTC.